This T cell receptor beta chain was observed in a study of blood T cell repertoires in COVID-19. Across the whole study: Acute and convalescent COVID-19 samples came from the United States, Italy and Spain.

The CDR3 runs 12 residues. The V gene's germline CDR1 is MNHEY and CDR2 SMNVEV (reference sequence). Trimming pared 6 bases from V and 2 bases from J, leaving 5 bases between. Original processing methods: Scientists estimated how many nucleated cells there were by amplifying reference gene primers. The method was immunoSEQ multiplex PCR; TCRdb's version includes in-frame clones alone and lacks a portion of them. The V and J calls and the clone size are those of that table, but D and trimming were determined from the DNA. The repertoire holds around 81,000 clones, with roughly 86% as singletons. In this sample, this clone turned up once.

The clonotype comes from a woman aged 55 to 70 with acute or convalescent COVID-19. The sequenced material came from peripheral blood. This chain uses TRBV27 with TRBJ2-1; D gene uncertain. Here the CDR3 reads CASSSPYNEQFF. In DNA form, the CDR3 reads TGTGCCAGCAGCTCCCCCTACAATGAGCAGTTCTTC.